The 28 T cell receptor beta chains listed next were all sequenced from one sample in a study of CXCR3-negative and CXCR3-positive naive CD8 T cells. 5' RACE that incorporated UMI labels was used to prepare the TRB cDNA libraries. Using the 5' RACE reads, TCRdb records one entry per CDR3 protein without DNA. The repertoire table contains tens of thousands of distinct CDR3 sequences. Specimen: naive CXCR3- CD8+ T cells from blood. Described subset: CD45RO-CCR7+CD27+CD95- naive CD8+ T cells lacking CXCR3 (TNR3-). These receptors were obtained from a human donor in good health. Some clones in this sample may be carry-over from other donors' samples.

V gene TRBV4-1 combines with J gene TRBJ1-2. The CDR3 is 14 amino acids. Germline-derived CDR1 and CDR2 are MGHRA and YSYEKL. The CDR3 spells CASNGGREVEGYTF.

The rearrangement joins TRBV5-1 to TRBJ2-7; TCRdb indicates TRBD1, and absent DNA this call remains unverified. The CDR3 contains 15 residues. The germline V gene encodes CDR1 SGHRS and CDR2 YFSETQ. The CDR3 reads CASSYPGQETYEQYF.

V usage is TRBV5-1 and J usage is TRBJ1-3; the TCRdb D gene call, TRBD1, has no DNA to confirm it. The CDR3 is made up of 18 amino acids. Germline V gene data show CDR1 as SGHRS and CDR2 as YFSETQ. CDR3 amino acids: CASSLLPGQPLSGNTIYF.

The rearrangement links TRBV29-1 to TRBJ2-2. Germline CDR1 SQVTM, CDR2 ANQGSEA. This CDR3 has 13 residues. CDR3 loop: CSVFRQDTGELFF.

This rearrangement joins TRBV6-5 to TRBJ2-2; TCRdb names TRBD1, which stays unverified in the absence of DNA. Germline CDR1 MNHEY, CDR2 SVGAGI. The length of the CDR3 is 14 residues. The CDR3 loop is CASRRGTETGELFF.

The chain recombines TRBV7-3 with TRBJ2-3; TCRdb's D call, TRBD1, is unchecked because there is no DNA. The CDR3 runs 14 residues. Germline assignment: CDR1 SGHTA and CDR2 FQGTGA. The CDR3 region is CASSLGWGPDTQYF.

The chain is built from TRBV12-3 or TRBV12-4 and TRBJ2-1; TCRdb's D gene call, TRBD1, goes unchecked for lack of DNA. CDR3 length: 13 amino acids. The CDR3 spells CAAQGDWVDEQFF.

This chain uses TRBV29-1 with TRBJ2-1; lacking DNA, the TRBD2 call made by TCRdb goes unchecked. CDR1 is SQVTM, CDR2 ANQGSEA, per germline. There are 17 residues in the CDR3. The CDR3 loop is CSVDLSAGSGAYNEQFF.

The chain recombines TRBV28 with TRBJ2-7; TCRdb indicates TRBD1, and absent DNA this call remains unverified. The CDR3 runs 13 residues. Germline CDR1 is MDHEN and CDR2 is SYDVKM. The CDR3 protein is CASSIGQGYEQYF.

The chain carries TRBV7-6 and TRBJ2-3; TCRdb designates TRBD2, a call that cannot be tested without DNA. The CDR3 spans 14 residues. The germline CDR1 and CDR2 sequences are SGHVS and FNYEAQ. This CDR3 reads CASSLRGTTYTQYF.

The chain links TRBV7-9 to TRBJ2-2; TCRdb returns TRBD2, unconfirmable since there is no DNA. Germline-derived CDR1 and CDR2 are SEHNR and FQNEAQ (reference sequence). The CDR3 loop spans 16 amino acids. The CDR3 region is CASRESVGANTGELFF.

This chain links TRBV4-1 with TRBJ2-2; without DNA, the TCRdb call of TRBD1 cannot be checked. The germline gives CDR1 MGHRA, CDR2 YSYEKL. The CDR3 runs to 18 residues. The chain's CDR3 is CASSQTLVGAGNTGELFF.

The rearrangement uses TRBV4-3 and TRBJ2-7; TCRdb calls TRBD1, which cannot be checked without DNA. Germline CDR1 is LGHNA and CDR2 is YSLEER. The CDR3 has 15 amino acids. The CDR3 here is CASSQDTLGVKVQYF.

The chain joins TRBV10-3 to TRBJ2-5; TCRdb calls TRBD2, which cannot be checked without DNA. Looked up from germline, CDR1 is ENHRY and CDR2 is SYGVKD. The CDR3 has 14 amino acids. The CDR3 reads CATYGTSGEETQYF.

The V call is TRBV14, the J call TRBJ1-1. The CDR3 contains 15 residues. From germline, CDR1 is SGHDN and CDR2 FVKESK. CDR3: CASSQQSGWGTEAFF. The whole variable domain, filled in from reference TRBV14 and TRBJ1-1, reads EAGVTQFPSHSVIEKGQTVTLRCDPISGHDNLYWYRRVMGKEIKFLLHFVKESKQDESGMPNNRFLAERTGGTYSTLKVQPAELEDSGVYFCASSQQSGWGTEAFFGQGTRLTVV.

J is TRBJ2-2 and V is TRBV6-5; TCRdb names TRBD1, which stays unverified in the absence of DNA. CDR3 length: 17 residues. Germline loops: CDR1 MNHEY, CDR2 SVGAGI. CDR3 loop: CASSYLDDRANTGELFF.

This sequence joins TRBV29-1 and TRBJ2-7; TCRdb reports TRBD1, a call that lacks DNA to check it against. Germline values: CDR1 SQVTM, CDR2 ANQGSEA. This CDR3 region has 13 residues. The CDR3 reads CSVRTGNSYEQYF.

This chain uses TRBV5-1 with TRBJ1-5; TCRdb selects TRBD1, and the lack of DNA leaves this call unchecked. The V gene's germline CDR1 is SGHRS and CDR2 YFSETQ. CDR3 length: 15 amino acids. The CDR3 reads CASSLWTGPNQPQHF.

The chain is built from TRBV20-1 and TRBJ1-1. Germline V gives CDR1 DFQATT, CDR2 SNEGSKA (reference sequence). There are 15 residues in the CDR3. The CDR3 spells CSARPRRKINTEAFF.

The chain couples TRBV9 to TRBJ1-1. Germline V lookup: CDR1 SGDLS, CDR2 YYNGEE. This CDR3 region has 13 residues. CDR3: CASSVAANTEAFF.

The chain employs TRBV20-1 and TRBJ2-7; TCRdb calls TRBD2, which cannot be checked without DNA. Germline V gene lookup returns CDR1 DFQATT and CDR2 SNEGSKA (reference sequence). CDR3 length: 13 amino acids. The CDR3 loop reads CSARIGLVDEQYF.

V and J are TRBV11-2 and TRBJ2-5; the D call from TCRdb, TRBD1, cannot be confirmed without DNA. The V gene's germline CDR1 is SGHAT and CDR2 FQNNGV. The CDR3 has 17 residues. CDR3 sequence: CASSSPGGVTGLETQYF.

The CDR3 loop reads CASRVGGSINEQFF. This chain connects TRBV12-3 or TRBV12-4 to TRBJ2-1; TCRdb indicates TRBD2, and absent DNA this call remains unverified. The CDR3 spans 14 residues.

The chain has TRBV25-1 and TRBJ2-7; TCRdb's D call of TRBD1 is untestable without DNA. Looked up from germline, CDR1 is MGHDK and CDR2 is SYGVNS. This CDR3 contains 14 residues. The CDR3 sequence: CASSALTGGHEQYF.

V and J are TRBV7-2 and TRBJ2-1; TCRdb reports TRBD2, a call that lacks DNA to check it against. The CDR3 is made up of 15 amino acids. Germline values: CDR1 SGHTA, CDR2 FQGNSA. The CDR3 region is CASSFRTSGRGEQLF.

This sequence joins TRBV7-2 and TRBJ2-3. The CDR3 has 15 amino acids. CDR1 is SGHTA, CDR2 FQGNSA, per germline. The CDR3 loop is CASSLAGVGTDTQYF.

The CDR3 loop is CASSQEGVGGAEQYF. The V gene is TRBV14, the J gene TRBJ2-7; TCRdb's assignment of TRBD1 cannot be checked, as there is no DNA. From germline, CDR1 is SGHDN and CDR2 FVKESK. This CDR3 comprises 15 residues.

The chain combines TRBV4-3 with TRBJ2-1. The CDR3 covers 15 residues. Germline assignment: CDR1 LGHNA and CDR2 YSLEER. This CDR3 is CASSQDRVTLDEQFF.